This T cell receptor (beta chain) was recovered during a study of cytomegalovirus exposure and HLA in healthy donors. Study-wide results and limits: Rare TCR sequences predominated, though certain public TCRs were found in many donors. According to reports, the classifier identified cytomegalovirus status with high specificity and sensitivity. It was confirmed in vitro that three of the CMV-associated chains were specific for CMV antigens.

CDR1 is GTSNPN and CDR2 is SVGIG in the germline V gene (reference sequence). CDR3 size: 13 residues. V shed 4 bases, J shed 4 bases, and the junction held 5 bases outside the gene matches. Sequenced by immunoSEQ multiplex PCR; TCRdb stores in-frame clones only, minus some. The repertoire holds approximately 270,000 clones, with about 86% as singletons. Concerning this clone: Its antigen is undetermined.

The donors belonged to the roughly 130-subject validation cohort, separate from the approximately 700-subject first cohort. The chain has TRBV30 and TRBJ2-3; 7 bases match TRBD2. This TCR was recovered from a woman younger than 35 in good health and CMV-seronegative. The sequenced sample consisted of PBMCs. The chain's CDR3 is CAWNTGGADTQYF. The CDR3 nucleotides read TGTGCCTGGAACACGGGAGGCGCAGATACGCAGTATTTT.